The source of this TCR beta chain is a study of PD-1 blockade in classical Hodgkin lymphoma. TCRdb keeps only in-frame clones here, not all; method: immunoSEQ multiplex PCR. The data contain tens of thousands of clones, roughly 87% of them singletons. Stated time point: cycle 4 day 1 (C4D1), after about 6 weeks of nivolumab. Each patient experienced a relapse that followed autologous stem cell transplantation, and brentuximab vedotin exposure varied. To note about this clone: Its antigen is currently unknown.

Study-wide results and caveats: Anyone who began nivolumab under 1 year after ASCT was excluded. The repertoire differences lack a defined cause, possibly disease activity or prior therapy.

The ends lost 3 bases at V and 6 bases at J; junction bases unmatched: 14. Germline CDR1 and CDR2: LGHNA and YNFKEQ. The CDR3 consists of 17 residues. The V gene is TRBV4-2, the J gene TRBJ2-3; 8 nucleotides line up with TRBD2. This sequence was found in a human donor with classical Hodgkin lymphoma. The material was peripheral blood mononuclear cells (PBMCs), obtained before the fourth cycle of nivolumab. CDR3 coding DNA: TGTGCCAGCAGCCATCCAATAGCGGGACCCGTGGTTGATACGCAGTATTTT. Residues: CASSHPIAGPVVDTQYF.